This section outlines one T cell receptor (beta chain) sequence together with its context. Its antigen is not identified. The data are from a study of cytotoxic CD8 clonotypes in ibrutinib-treated CLL. Study-wide context: Among patients, around 25 responded partially and 2 completely; 15 or so then stayed remitted and around 12 progressed after median around 68 months. Mean yields were around 250,000 productive templates and some 90,000 productive rearrangements per sample. Broader study findings: Pretreatment clonality was elevated relative to age-matched healthy donors and paralleled circulating CD8+ T-cell counts. The clonality went up when patients responded to ibrutinib and dropped back toward baseline at progression.

This CDR3 has 14 amino acids. Germline V gene sequence: CDR1 ENHRY, CDR2 SYGVKD. The trim removed 8 bases at V and 5 bases at J, leaving 8 bases unmatched. Using immunoSEQ multiplex PCR, the repertoire was profiled, and TCRdb retains in-frame clones only, with some absent. In the table there are 30,000 to 35,000 clones, 69% of which are singletons. V is TRBV10-3 and J is TRBJ2-7; 11 bases are shared with TRBD1. This TCR derives from a human donor with chronic lymphocytic leukemia. Sequencing was performed on PBMCs, taken before ibrutinib treatment. For the CDR3, the DNA is TGTGCCATCGGACAGGGGGCTAGAGAGGACGAGCAGTACTTC. Translating it yields CAIGQGAREDEQYF.